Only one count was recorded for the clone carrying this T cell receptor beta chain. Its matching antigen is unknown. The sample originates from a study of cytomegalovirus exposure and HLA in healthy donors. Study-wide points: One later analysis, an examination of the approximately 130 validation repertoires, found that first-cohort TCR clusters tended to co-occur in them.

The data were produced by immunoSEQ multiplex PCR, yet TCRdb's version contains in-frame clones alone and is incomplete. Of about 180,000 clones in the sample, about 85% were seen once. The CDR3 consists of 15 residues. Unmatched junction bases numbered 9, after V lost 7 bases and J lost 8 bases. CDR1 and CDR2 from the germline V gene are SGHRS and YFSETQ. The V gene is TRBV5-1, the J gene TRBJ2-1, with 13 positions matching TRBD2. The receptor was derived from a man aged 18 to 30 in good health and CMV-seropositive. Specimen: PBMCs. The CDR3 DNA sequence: TGCGCCAGCGGACGGACTAGCGGGAGTAAGGATGAGCAGTTCTTC. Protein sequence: CASGRTSGSKDEQFF.